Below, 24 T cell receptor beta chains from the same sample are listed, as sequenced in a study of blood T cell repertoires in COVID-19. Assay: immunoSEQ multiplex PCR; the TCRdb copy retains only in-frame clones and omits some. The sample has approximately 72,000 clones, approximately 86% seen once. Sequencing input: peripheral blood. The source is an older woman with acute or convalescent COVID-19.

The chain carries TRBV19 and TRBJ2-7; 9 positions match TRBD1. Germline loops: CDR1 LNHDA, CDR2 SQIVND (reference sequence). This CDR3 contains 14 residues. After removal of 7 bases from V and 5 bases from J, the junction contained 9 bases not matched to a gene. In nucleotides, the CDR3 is TGTGCCAGTAATGCCGGGACAGGGATCCACGAGCAGTACTTC. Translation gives CASNAGTGIHEQYF.

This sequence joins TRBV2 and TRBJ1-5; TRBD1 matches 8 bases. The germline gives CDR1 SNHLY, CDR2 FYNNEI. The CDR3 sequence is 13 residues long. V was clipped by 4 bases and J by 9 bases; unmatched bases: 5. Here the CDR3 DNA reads TGTGCCAGCAGTGGACAGGGGAAAGGGCCCCAGCATTTT. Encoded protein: CASSGQGKGPQHF.

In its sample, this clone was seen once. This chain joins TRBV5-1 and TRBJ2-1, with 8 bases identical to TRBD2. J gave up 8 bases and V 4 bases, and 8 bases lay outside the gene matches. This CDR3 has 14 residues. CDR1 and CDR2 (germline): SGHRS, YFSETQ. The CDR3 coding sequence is TGCGCCAGCAGCCTGGGAGCGGGGGACTATGAGCAGTTCTTC. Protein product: CASSLGAGDYEQFF.

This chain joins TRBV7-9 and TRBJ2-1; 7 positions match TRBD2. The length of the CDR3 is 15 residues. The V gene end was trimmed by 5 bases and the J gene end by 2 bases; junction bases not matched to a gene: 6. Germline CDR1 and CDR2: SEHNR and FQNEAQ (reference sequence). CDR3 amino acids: CASSRSGATYNEQFF. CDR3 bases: TGTGCCAGCAGCAGGAGCGGGGCCACCTACAATGAGCAGTTCTTC.

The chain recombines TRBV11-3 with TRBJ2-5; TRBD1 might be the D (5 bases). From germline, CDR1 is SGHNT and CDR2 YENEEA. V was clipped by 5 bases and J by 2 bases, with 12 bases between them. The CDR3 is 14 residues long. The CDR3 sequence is CASSKKQGQETQYF. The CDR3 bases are TGTGCCAGCAGCAAGAAGCAGGGTCAAGAGACCCAGTACTTC.

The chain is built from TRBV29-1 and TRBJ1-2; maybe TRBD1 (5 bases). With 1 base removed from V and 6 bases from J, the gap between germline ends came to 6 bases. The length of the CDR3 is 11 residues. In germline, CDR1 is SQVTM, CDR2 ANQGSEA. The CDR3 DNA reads TGCAGCGTTGAAGTCAGGGATGGCTACACCTTC. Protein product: CSVEVRDGYTF. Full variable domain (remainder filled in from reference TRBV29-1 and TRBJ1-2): SAVISQKPSRDICQRGTSLTIQCQVDSQVTMMFWYRQQPGQSLTLIATANQGSEATYESGFVIDKFPISRPNLTFSTLTVSNMSPEDSSIYLCSVEVRDGYTFGSGTRLTVV.

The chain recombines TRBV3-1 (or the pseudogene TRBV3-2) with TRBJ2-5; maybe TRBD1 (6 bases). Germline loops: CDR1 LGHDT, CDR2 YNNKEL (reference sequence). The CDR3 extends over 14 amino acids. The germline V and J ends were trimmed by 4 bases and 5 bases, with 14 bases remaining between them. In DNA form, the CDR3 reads TGTGCCAGCAGCCCCTCTGGGGGCGCCGAGACCCAGTACTTC. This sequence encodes CASSPSGGAETQYF.

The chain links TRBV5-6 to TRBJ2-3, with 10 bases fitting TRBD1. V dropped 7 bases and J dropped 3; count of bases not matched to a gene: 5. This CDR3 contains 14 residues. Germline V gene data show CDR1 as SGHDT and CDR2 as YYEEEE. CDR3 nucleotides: TGTGCCAGCCGAGGACAGGGGGAAACAGATACGCAGTATTTT. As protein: CASRGQGETDTQYF.

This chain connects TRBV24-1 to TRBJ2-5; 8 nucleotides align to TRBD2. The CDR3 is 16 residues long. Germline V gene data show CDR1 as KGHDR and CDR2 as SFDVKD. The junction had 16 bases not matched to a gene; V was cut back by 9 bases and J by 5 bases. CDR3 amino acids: CATGRPGGGERETQYF. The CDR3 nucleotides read TGTGCCACCGGCCGACCCGGGGGGGGTGAAAGGGAGACCCAGTACTTC.

CDR3 coding DNA: TGTGCCAGCAGTGTCAAATTAGACACTGAAGCTTTCTTT. Protein: CASSVKLDTEAFF. V is TRBV2 and J is TRBJ1-1; no clear D gene. Trimming stripped 4 bases from V and 3 bases from J, with 9 bases between. The CDR3 length is 13 residues. The germline V gene has CDR1 SNHLY and CDR2 FYNNEI.

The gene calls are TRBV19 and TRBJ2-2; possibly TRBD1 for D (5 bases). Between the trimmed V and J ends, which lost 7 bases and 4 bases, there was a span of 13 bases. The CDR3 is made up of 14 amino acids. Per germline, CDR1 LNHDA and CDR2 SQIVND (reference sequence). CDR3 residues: CASKYRMGTGELFF. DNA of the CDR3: TGTGCCAGTAAATACAGGATGGGCACCGGGGAGCTGTTTTTT.

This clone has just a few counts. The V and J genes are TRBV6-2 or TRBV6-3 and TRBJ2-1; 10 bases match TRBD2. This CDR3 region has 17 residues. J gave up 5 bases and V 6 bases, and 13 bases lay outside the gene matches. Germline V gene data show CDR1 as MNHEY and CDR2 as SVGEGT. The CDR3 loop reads CASSLAPTSGLDNEQFF. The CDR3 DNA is TGTGCCAGCAGCCTAGCTCCGACTAGCGGGTTGGACAATGAGCAGTTCTTC.

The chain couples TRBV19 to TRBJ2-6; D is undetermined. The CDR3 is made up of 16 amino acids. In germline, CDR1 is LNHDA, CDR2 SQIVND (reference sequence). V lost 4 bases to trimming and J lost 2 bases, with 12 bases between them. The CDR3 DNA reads TGTGCCAGTAGTACACCCCCGACACCTGGGGCCAACGTCCTGACTTTC. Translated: CASSTPPTPGANVLTF. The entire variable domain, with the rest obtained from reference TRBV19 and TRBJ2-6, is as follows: DGGITQSPKYLFRKEGQNVTLSCEQNLNHDAMYWYRQDPGQGLRLIYYSQIVNDFQKGDIAEGYSVSREKKESFPLTVTSAQKNPTAFYLCASSTPPTPGANVLTFGAGSRLTVL.

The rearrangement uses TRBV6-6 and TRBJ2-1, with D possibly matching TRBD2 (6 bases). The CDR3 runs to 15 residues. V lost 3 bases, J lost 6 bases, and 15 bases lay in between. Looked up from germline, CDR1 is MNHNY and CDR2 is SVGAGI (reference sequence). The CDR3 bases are TGTGCCAGCAGTTATGGTGGGGGAGGATCCAATGAGCAGTTCTTC. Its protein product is CASSYGGGGSNEQFF.

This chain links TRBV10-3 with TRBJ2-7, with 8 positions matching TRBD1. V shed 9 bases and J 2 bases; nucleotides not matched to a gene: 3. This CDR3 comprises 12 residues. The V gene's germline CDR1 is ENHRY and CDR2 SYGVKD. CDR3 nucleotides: TGTGCCATTCAGGGGGCCACCTACGAGCAGTACTTC. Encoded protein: CAIQGATYEQYF.

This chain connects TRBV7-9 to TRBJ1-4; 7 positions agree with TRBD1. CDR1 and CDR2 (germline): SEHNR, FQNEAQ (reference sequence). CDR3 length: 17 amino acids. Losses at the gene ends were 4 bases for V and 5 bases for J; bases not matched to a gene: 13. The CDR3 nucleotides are TGTGCCAGCAGCTCGACCCGACAGGGTGGTTGGAATGAAAAACTGTTTTTT. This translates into CASSSTRQGGWNEKLFF.

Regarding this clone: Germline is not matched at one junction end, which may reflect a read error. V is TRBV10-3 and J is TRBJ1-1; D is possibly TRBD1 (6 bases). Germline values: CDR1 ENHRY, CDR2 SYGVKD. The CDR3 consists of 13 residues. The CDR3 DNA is TGTGCCATCAGTGGGACAGAGCTCGAAACCCTTCTCTTT. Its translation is CAISGTELETLLF.

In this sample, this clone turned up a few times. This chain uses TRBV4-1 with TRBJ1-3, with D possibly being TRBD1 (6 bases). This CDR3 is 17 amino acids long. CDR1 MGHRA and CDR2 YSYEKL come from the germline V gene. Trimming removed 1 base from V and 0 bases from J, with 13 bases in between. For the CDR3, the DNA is TGCGCCAGCAGCCAAGGGCCGACAGGAGGCTCTGGAAACACCATATATTTT. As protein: CASSQGPTGGSGNTIYF.

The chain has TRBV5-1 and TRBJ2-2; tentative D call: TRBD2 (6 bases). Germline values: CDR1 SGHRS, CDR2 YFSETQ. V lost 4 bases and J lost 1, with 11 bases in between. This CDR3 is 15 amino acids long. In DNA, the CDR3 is TGCGCCAGCAGCCTCGACGGGAGGAACACCGGGGAGCTGTTTTTT. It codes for CASSLDGRNTGELFF.

The CDR3, as DNA: TGTGCCAGCAGCTTAACCGGGACAGGGGTCAATCAGCCCCAGCATTTT. Amino acids: CASSLTGTGVNQPQHF. The chain employs TRBV7-2 and TRBJ1-5; 10 bases line up with TRBD1. Trimming took 2 bases from V and 3 from J; bases not matched to a gene: 4. Germline CDR1 and CDR2: SGHTA and FQGNSA. This CDR3 is built from 16 residues.

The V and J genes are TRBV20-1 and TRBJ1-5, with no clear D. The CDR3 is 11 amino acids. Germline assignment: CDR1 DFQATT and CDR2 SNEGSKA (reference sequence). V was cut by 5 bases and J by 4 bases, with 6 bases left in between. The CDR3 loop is CSAQDNQPQHF. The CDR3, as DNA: TGCAGTGCTCAGGATAATCAGCCCCAGCATTTT.

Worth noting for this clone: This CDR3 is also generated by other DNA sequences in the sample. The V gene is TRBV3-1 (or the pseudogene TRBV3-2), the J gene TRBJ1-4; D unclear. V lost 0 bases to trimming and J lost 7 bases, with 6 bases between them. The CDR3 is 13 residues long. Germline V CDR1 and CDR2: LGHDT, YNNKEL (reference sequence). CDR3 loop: CASSQDRGEKLFF. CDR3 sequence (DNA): TGTGCCAGCAGCCAAGATCGAGGTGAAAAACTGTTTTTT.

CDR3 sequence (DNA): TGTGCCAGCAGTGAAGGGAGGGCAGCTTTCTTT. Its protein is CASSEGRAAFF. V usage is TRBV6-1 and J usage is TRBJ1-1; no clear D. The CDR3 contains 11 residues. Trimming cost V 1 base and J 10 bases, with 7 bases left between them. In germline, CDR1 is MNHNS, CDR2 SASEGT.

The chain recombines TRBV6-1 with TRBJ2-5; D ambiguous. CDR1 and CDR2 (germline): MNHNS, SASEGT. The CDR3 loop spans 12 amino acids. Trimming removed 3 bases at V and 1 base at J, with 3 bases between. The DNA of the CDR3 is TGTGCCAGCAGTGATCTCCAAGAGACCCAGTACTTC. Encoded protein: CASSDLQETQYF.